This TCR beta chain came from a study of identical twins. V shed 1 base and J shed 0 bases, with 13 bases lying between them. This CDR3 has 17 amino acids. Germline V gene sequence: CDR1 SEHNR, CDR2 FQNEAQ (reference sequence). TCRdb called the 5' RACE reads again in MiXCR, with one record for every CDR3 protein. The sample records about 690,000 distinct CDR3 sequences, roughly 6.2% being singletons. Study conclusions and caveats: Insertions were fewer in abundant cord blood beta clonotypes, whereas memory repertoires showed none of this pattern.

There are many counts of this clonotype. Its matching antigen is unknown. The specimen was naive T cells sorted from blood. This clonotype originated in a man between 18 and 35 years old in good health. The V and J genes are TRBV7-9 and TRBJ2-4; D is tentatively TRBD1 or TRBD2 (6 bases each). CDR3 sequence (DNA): TGTGCCAGCAGCTTAGGGGGGGCTGCGCTAGCCAAAAACATTCAGTACTTC. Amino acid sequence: CASSLGGAALAKNIQYF.